These T cell receptor beta chains were read from a single sample in a study of cytomegalovirus exposure and HLA in healthy donors. Repertoires were generated with immunoSEQ multiplex PCR, while TCRdb's copy carries only in-frame clones and drops some. The table lists 70,000 to 95,000 clones, 60% to 85% of them singletons. The sequencing input was PBMCs. The receptor source for this set is a man aged 25-45 years in good health and CMV-seropositive. Both conserved end residues are part of each CDR3. D genes are given only for firm matches. Some rows have no size entry. The others give once, few or many, or a class for an expanded clone.

d_call: TRBD2; clone_size: NA; j_call: TRBJ2-7; cdr3_length: 17; v_call: TRBV27; cdr3_nt: TGTGCCAGCAGTTCGACAAGGACTAGCGGGAGGGCCGACGAGCAGTACTTC; cdr3_aa: CASSSTRTSGRADEQYF
d_call: TRBD1; clone_size: NA; j_call: TRBJ2-7; cdr3_length: 14; v_call: TRBV6-6; cdr3_nt: TGTGCCAGCAGTTCCGGGACAGGGAACTACGAGCAGTACTTC; cdr3_aa: CASSSGTGNYEQYF
d_call: TRBD1; clone_size: few; j_call: TRBJ1-2; cdr3_length: 13; v_call: TRBV19; cdr3_nt: TGTGCCTGCTACCGGGACAGGGCCCAAGGCTACACCTTC; cdr3_aa: CACYRDRAQGYTF
d_call: TRBD1; clone_size: NA; j_call: TRBJ1-1; cdr3_length: 15; v_call: TRBV7-2; cdr3_nt: TGTGCCAGCAGCCCAGGACAGGGGGCAGGGTCTGAAGCTTTCTTT; cdr3_aa: CASSPGQGAGSEAFF
d_call: TRBD2; clone_size: NA; j_call: TRBJ2-5; cdr3_length: 16; v_call: TRBV27; cdr3_nt: TGTGCCAGCAGTAGAATAGCGGGAGTATTTAAAGAGAGCCAGTACTTC; cdr3_aa: CASSRIAGVFKESQYF
d_call: TRBD1; clone_size: few; j_call: TRBJ1-5; cdr3_length: 14; v_call: TRBV2; cdr3_nt: TGTGCCAGCACTCTAGGACAGGGTAAGCAGCCCCAGCATTTT; cdr3_aa: CASTLGQGKQPQHF
d_call: NA; clone_size: NA; j_call: TRBJ2-3; cdr3_length: 15; v_call: TRBV6-5; cdr3_nt: TGTGCCAGCAGAGCTCCGCTAGTGGGGAGAAATACGCAGTATTTT; cdr3_aa: CASRAPLVGRNTQYF
d_call: TRBD2; clone_size: NA; j_call: TRBJ2-7; cdr3_length: 15; v_call: TRBV30; cdr3_nt: TGTGCCTGGACCAAGGAGGCTAGCGGGGCCTACGAGCAGTACTTC; cdr3_aa: CAWTKEASGAYEQYF
d_call: TRBD1; clone_size: NA; j_call: TRBJ1-5; cdr3_length: 14; v_call: TRBV2; cdr3_nt: TGTGCCAGCAGCCGGGGACAGGGCAATCAGCCCCAGCATTTT; cdr3_aa: CASSRGQGNQPQHF
d_call: NA; clone_size: NA; j_call: TRBJ2-5; cdr3_length: 15; v_call: TRBV18; cdr3_nt: TGTGCCAGCTCACCACCCTCGAGGCCAGAAGAGACCCAGTACTTC; cdr3_aa: CASSPPSRPEETQYF
d_call: NA; clone_size: NA; j_call: TRBJ2-2; cdr3_length: 12; v_call: TRBV5-1; cdr3_nt: TGCGCCAGCAGCTTCCAGACCGGGGAGCTGTTTTTT; cdr3_aa: CASSFQTGELFF
d_call: TRBD1; clone_size: NA; j_call: TRBJ2-1; cdr3_length: 15; v_call: TRBV27; cdr3_nt: TGTGCCAGCAGAAGTCGATGGGACAGCTACAATGAGCAGTTCTTC; cdr3_aa: CASRSRWDSYNEQFF
d_call: TRBD2; clone_size: NA; j_call: TRBJ2-1; cdr3_length: 15; v_call: TRBV2; cdr3_nt: TGTGCCAGCAGTGAAGGGCTAGCGGCTTACAATGAGCAGTTCTTC; cdr3_aa: CASSEGLAAYNEQFF
d_call: TRBD2; clone_size: NA; j_call: TRBJ2-7; cdr3_length: 15; v_call: TRBV7-3; cdr3_nt: TGTGCCAGCAGCTTAGTGTCTAGCGGGAGCAACGAGCAGTACTTC; cdr3_aa: CASSLVSSGSNEQYF
d_call: TRBD1; clone_size: NA; j_call: TRBJ1-3; cdr3_length: 15; v_call: TRBV6-5; cdr3_nt: TGTGCCAGCAGCCGAATGACAGGGGACAGAAACACCATATATTTT; cdr3_aa: CASSRMTGDRNTIYF
d_call: TRBD2; clone_size: NA; j_call: TRBJ2-7; cdr3_length: 15; v_call: TRBV6-6; cdr3_nt: TGTGCCAGCAGCCCCCTAGGGGCGGGAGGTTTGGAGCAGTACTTC; cdr3_aa: CASSPLGAGGLEQYF
d_call: NA; clone_size: few; j_call: TRBJ1-5; cdr3_length: 14; v_call: TRBV27; cdr3_nt: TGTGCCAGCAGTTTTAGGACGGGAAATCAGCCCCAGCATTTT; cdr3_aa: CASSFRTGNQPQHF
d_call: TRBD1; clone_size: NA; j_call: TRBJ1-2; cdr3_length: 15; v_call: TRBV7-8; cdr3_nt: TGTGCCAGCAGCGGGGAAGGGGGCTATATCTATGGCTACACCTTC; cdr3_aa: CASSGEGGYIYGYTF